This is a list of T cell receptor beta chains from one sample in a study of cytomegalovirus exposure and HLA in healthy donors. TCRdb keeps only in-frame clones here, not all; method: immunoSEQ multiplex PCR. In the table there are roughly 130,000 clones, approximately 80% of which are singletons. The sequencing input was PBMCs. The receptors were gathered from a woman in her forties in good health and CMV-seronegative. CDR3s include the opening cysteine and the closing phenylalanine or tryptophan. Fields, in order: V gene, D gene, clone size, J gene, CDR3 protein, CDR3 DNA. D genes are given only for firm matches. Not all rows give a size; the values are once, few, many and, for expanded clones, a class.

V: TRBV5-8
D: TRBD2
size: NA
J: TRBJ2-5
CDR3: CASSWSSRGEETQYF
DNA: TGTGCCAGCAGCTGGTCTTCGCGGGGGGAAGAGACCCAGTACTTC

V: TRBV7-6
D: NA
size: NA
J: TRBJ2-1
CDR3: CASSPRHSAAAHEQFF
DNA: TGTGCCAGCAGCCCCAGGCACTCGGCCGCAGCCCATGAGCAGTTCTTC

V: TRBV28
D: NA
size: NA
J: TRBJ1-1
CDR3: CASSSPELGAFF
DNA: TGTGCCAGCAGTTCTCCGGAGCTCGGAGCTTTCTTT

V: TRBV9
D: NA
size: NA
J: TRBJ1-5
CDR3: CASSARESQPQHF
DNA: TGTGCCAGCAGCGCCCGGGAGTCTCAGCCCCAGCATTTT

V: TRBV11-2
D: NA
size: few
J: TRBJ2-2
CDR3: CASSPRLNTGELFF
DNA: TGTGCCAGCAGCCCGCGACTGAACACCGGGGAGCTGTTTTTT

V: TRBV5-4
D: NA
size: NA
J: TRBJ2-1
CDR3: CASSSRRSYNEQFF
DNA: TGTGCCAGCAGCTCCCGGAGGTCTTACAATGAGCAGTTCTTC

V: TRBV5-4
D: TRBD2
size: NA
J: TRBJ2-1
CDR3: CASSLPASGNRSGEQFF
DNA: TGTGCCAGCAGCTTGCCGGCTAGCGGGAACAGGTCGGGTGAGCAGTTCTTC

V: TRBV25-1
D: NA
size: few
J: TRBJ2-1
CDR3: CASSPDYNEQFF
DNA: TGTGCCAGCAGTCCAGATTACAATGAGCAGTTCTTC

V: TRBV11-3
D: TRBD1
size: few
J: TRBJ2-2
CDR3: CASSNDRDTGELFF
DNA: TGTGCCAGCAGCAACGACAGGGACACCGGGGAGCTGTTTTTT

V: TRBV4-2
D: TRBD1
size: once
J: TRBJ1-5
CDR3: CASSQTGGNQPQHF
DNA: TGTGCCAGCAGCCAGACAGGGGGCAATCAGCCCCAGCATTTT

V: TRBV5-4
D: NA
size: NA
J: TRBJ1-3
CDR3: CASSLAGVAGNTIYF
DNA: TGTGCCAGCAGCTTGGCAGGGGTCGCGGGAAACACCATATATTTT

V: TRBV15
D: NA
size: NA
J: TRBJ2-5
CDR3: CATSRVGGRGETQYF
DNA: TGTGCCACCAGCAGAGTGGGCGGCAGGGGTGAGACCCAGTACTTC

V: TRBV7-9
D: NA
size: NA
J: TRBJ2-3
CDR3: CASSLGSWATRDTQYF
DNA: TGTGCCAGCAGCTTGGGGAGTTGGGCTACGAGGGATACGCAGTATTTT

V: TRBV19
D: TRBD1
size: NA
J: TRBJ1-4
CDR3: CASSTQGTANEKLFF
DNA: TGTGCCAGTAGTACACAGGGGACAGCTAATGAAAAACTGTTTTTT

V: TRBV7-2
D: TRBD2
size: NA
J: TRBJ2-1
CDR3: CASSVAGTSKLSYNEQFF
DNA: TGTGCCAGCAGCGTCGCCGGGACTAGCAAACTATCCTACAATGAGCAGTTCTTC

V: TRBV4-2
D: NA
size: NA
J: TRBJ2-3
CDR3: CASSQVGRPDTQYF
DNA: TGTGCCAGCAGCCAAGTGGGGCGACCAGATACGCAGTATTTT

V: TRBV4-1
D: TRBD1
size: NA
J: TRBJ2-7
CDR3: CASSATGGEQYF
DNA: TGCGCCAGCAGCGCAACAGGGGGCGAGCAGTACTTC

V: TRBV28
D: TRBD2
size: NA
J: TRBJ2-1
CDR3: CASSKTSGMFYEQFF
DNA: TGTGCCAGCAGCAAGACTAGCGGGATGTTCTATGAGCAGTTCTTC

V: TRBV5-3
D: TRBD1
size: NA
J: TRBJ1-4
CDR3: CASNSGQDILSEKLFF
DNA: TGTGCCAGCAACTCGGGACAGGACATATTAAGTGAAAAACTGTTTTTT

V: TRBV13
D: NA
size: NA
J: TRBJ1-1
CDR3: CASSLAGEAFF
DNA: TGTGCCAGCAGCTTAGCCGGTGAAGCTTTCTTT

V: TRBV7-9
D: NA
size: NA
J: TRBJ2-1
CDR3: CASSLSHGGTPYNEQFF
DNA: TGTGCCAGCAGCTTATCCCACGGCGGGACCCCCTACAATGAGCAGTTCTTC

V: TRBV28
D: NA
size: NA
J: TRBJ1-4
CDR3: CASSLGFGREKLFF
DNA: TGTGCCAGCAGCCTGGGTTTTGGGCGCGAAAAACTGTTTTTT

V: TRBV7-3
D: TRBD2
size: NA
J: TRBJ2-3
CDR3: CSSSHGGGITDTQYF
DNA: TGTTCCAGCAGCCACGGCGGGGGAATCACAGATACGCAGTATTTT

V: TRBV19
D: TRBD1
size: few
J: TRBJ1-3
CDR3: CASTPTGANTIYF
DNA: TGTGCCAGTACCCCGACAGGGGCAAACACCATATATTTT

V: TRBV6-1
D: NA
size: NA
J: TRBJ1-1
CDR3: CASRERGGSTEAFF
DNA: TGTGCCAGCAGGGAGAGGGGGGGGAGCACTGAAGCTTTCTTT

V: TRBV19
D: TRBD1
size: NA
J: TRBJ1-2
CDR3: CASNPRTGVGGYTF
DNA: TGTGCCAGTAACCCAAGGACAGGGGTTGGTGGCTACACCTTC

V: TRBV27
D: NA
size: NA
J: TRBJ2-2
CDR3: CASRLQTGSNTGELFF
DNA: TGTGCCAGCAGACTCCAGACAGGTTCGAACACCGGGGAGCTGTTTTTT

V: TRBV18
D: NA
size: NA
J: TRBJ1-6
CDR3: CASSLSPGESPLHF
DNA: TGTGCCAGCTCACTTTCTCCAGGGGAATCACCCCTCCACTTT

V: TRBV4-1
D: TRBD2
size: many
J: TRBJ2-1
CDR3: CASLAGIGNEQFF
DNA: TGCGCCAGCTTAGCGGGAATCGGCAATGAGCAGTTCTTC

V: TRBV6-8
D: NA
size: NA
J: TRBJ2-7
CDR3: CASSCDTPYEQYF
DNA: TGTGCCAGCAGTTGCGATACTCCCTACGAGCAGTACTTC

V: TRBV7-9
D: NA
size: NA
J: TRBJ2-1
CDR3: CASSLGGARGGRQFF
DNA: TGTGCCAGCAGCTTGGGGGGAGCTCGGGGCGGGCGGCAGTTCTTC

V: TRBV6-5
D: TRBD2
size: NA
J: TRBJ2-7
CDR3: CASSSWTSGKYEQYF
DNA: TGTGCCAGCAGTTCGTGGACTAGCGGGAAGTACGAGCAGTACTTC

V: TRBV5-8
D: TRBD2
size: NA
J: TRBJ2-5
CDR3: CASSLRTSGAQYF
DNA: TGTGCCAGCAGCTTGCGTACTAGCGGAGCCCAGTACTTC

V: TRBV5-1
D: NA
size: once
J: TRBJ1-1
CDR3: CASSLGGMNTEAFF
DNA: TGCGCCAGCAGCTTGGGGGGCATGAACACTGAAGCTTTCTTT

V: TRBV19
D: TRBD2
size: NA
J: TRBJ2-1
CDR3: CARAQRGRDNEQFF
DNA: TGTGCCAGAGCTCAGCGGGGAAGGGACAATGAGCAGTTCTTC

V: TRBV4-3
D: NA
size: NA
J: TRBJ1-4
CDR3: CASSQEAGAYNEKLFF
DNA: TGCGCCAGCAGCCAAGAGGCAGGGGCTTATAATGAAAAACTGTTTTTT

V: TRBV21-1
D: NA
size: NA
J: TRBJ2-7
CDR3: CASSLKRRQTSYEQYF
DNA: TGTGCCAGCAGCCTAAAAAGGAGGCAGACCTCCTACGAGCAGTACTTC

V: TRBV9
D: TRBD1
size: NA
J: TRBJ2-6
CDR3: CASSDRGSGANVLTF
DNA: TGTGCCAGCAGCGACAGGGGTTCTGGGGCCAACGTCCTGACTTTC

V: TRBV6-1
D: NA
size: NA
J: TRBJ2-5
CDR3: CASSDRAVETQYF
DNA: TGTGCCAGCAGTGACCGAGCGGTGGAGACCCAGTACTTC

V: TRBV28
D: TRBD2
size: NA
J: TRBJ2-5
CDR3: CASSLGLAQETQYF
DNA: TGTGCCAGCAGCTTGGGACTAGCCCAAGAGACCCAGTACTTC

V: TRBV7-2
D: NA
size: once
J: TRBJ2-7
CDR3: CASSETTAGYEQYF
DNA: TGTGCCAGCAGCGAGACGACAGCTGGCTACGAGCAGTACTTC

V: TRBV7-2
D: NA
size: NA
J: TRBJ1-1
CDR3: CASSVTGLNAEAFF
DNA: TGTGCCAGCAGCGTGACAGGATTGAACGCTGAAGCTTTCTTT

V: TRBV5-1
D: NA
size: NA
J: TRBJ1-1
CDR3: CASSFGGEGTEAFF
DNA: TGCGCCAGCAGCTTTGGGGGGGAAGGCACTGAAGCTTTCTTT

V: TRBV4-3
D: NA
size: NA
J: TRBJ2-5
CDR3: CASSQEVAAQVTQYF
DNA: TGCGCCAGCAGCCAAGAAGTAGCCGCTCAAGTGACCCAGTACTTC

V: TRBV28
D: TRBD1
size: NA
J: TRBJ1-5
CDR3: CASSWGTGSTGQPQHF
DNA: TGTGCCAGCAGTTGGGGGACAGGGTCGACGGGGCAGCCCCAGCATTTT

V: TRBV13
D: NA
size: NA
J: TRBJ1-2
CDR3: CASSLMGAAGYTF
DNA: TGTGCCAGCAGCTTAATGGGGGCCGCGGGCTACACCTTC